The rows below give T cell receptor beta chains drawn from one sample of a study of T cells after yellow fever vaccination. TCRdb analysed the 5' RACE reads with MiXCR anew, one entry per CDR3 protein. Found here are 600,000 to 750,000 distinct CDR3 sequences, around an eighth of them singletons; the top ten hold more than 13%. Sequenced material: PBMCs, taken on the day of the yellow fever booster vaccination. These receptors were collected from a young man who received the YFV17D yellow fever vaccine. CDR3s include the opening cysteine and the closing phenylalanine or tryptophan. A D gene is named only where the DNA matches it firmly. Size tells how often a clone was seen (once, few, many) or the class of an expanded clone, and some rows leave it out.

v_gene	d_gene	abundance	j_gene	CDR3aa	CDR3nt
TRBV10-3	TRBD2	once	TRBJ2-7	CAISEVAGGGLLYEQYF	TGTGCCATCAGTGAGGTAGCGGGAGGGGGGCTCCTTTACGAGCAGTACTTC
TRBV7-9	-	-	TRBJ1-4	CASSHGQHGEKLFF	TGTGCCAGCAGCCACGGACAACACGGGGAAAAACTGTTTTTT
TRBV15	-	-	TRBJ2-5	CATSSGGQQETQYF	TGTGCCACCAGCAGCGGCGGGCAGCAAGAGACCCAGTACTTC
TRBV28	-	few	TRBJ2-1	CASSLSTTNNNEQFF	TGTGCCAGCAGTTTATCGACGACCAACAACAATGAGCAGTTCTTC
TRBV20-1	-	few	TRBJ2-2	CSARDGARLSTGELFF	TGCAGTGCTAGAGATGGGGCTAGGTTGTCCACCGGGGAGCTGTTTTTT
TRBV12-3/TRBV12-4	-	many	TRBJ2-7	CASSSPGVNPRGQYF	TGTGCCAGCAGTTCTCCGGGGGTCAACCCGCGGGGGCAGTACTTC
TRBV5-1	-	few	TRBJ1-1	CASSLWQGRAEAFF	TGCGCCAGCAGCTTGTGGCAGGGGCGGGCTGAAGCTTTCTTT
TRBV6-2/TRBV6-3	TRBD2	-	TRBJ2-5	CASRASGSETQYF	TGTGCCAGCAGGGCGAGCGGGAGTGAGACCCAGTACTTC
TRBV6-2/TRBV6-3	TRBD2	-	TRBJ2-7	CASSYGTSGRAYEQYF	TGTGCCAGCAGTTACGGGACTAGCGGGAGGGCCTACGAGCAGTACTTC
TRBV29-1	TRBD1	many	TRBJ2-7	CSVDSGTGGTYEQYF	TGCAGTGTTGATTCTGGGACAGGGGGAACCTACGAGCAGTACTTC
TRBV7-2	-	-	TRBJ1-4	CASSLKSGEKLFF	TGTGCCAGCAGCTTAAAAAGTGGTGAAAAACTGTTTTTT
TRBV5-5	-	few	TRBJ2-7	CASSPHDGGYEQYF	TGTGCCAGCAGCCCCCATGACGGAGGCTACGAGCAGTACTTC
TRBV20-1	-	-	TRBJ1-6	CSARDLLISYNSPLHF	TGCAGTGCTAGAGACCTCCTTATCTCCTATAATTCACCCCTCCACTTT
TRBV6-1	TRBD2	few	TRBJ2-3	CASGRLAGTDTQYF	TGTGCCAGCGGTCGACTAGCGGGCACAGATACGCAGTATTTT
TRBV20-1	-	once	TRBJ2-5	CSASSQDPEETQYF	TGCAGTGCTAGTTCCCAGGACCCTGAGGAGACCCAGTACTTC
TRBV29-1	TRBD1	few	TRBJ2-7	CSVPGQGIEQYF	TGCAGCGTTCCGGGACAGGGGATCGAGCAGTACTTC